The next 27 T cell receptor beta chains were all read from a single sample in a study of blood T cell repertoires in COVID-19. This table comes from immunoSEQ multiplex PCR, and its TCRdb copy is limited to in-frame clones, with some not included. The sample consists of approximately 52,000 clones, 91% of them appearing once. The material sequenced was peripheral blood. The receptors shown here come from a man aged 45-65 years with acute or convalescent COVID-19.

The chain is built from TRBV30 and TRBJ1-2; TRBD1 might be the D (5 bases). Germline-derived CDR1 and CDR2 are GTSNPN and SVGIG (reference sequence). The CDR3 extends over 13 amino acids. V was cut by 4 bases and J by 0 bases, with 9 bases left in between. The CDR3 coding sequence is TGTGCCTGGATGTCGGGGGCTAACTATGGCTACACCTTC. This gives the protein CAWMSGANYGYTF.

The CDR3 spells CASIPGGTDEQFF. The DNA for the CDR3 is TGTGCCAGCATCCCCGGGGGAACGGATGAGCAGTTCTTC. The gene calls are TRBV28 and TRBJ2-1; tentative D call: TRBD2 (6 bases). Trimming shortened V by 7 bases and J by 8 bases, and 15 bases separated the two germline ends. CDR1 and CDR2 from the germline V gene are MDHEN and SYDVKM. This CDR3 contains 13 residues.

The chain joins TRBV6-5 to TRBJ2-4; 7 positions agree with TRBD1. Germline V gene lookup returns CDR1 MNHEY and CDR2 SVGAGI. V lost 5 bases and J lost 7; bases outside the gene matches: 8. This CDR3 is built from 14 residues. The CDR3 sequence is CASSPDRVGNIQYF. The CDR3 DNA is TGTGCCAGCAGTCCCGACAGGGTTGGGAACATTCAGTACTTC.

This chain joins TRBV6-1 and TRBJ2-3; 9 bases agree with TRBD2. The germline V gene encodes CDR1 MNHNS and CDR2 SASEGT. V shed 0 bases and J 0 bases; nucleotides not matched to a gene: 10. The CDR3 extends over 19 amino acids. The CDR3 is CASSEAALAGTTSTDTQYF. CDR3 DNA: TGTGCCAGCAGTGAAGCTGCCCTAGCGGGGACTACTAGCACAGATACGCAGTATTTT.

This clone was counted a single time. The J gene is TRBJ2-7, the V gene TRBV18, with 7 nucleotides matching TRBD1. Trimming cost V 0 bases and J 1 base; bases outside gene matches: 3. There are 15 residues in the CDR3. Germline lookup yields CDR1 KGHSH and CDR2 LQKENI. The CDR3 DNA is TGTGCCAGCTCACCACCCCGACAGGGTTCCTACGAGCAGTACTTC. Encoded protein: CASSPPRQGSYEQYF.

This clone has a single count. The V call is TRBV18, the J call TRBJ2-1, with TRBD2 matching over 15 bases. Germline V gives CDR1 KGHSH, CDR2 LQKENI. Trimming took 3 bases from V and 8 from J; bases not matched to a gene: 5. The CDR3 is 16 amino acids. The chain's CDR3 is CASSPAGLAGGHEQFF. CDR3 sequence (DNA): TGTGCCAGCTCACCTGCCGGACTAGCGGGGGGGCATGAGCAGTTCTTC.

The CDR3 loop is CASSLDPGGVGNTIYF. CDR3 DNA sequence: TGCGCCAGCAGCTTGGATCCGGGGGGTGTGGGAAACACCATATATTTT. The gene calls are TRBV5-1 and TRBJ1-3; a possible D gene is TRBD1 (5 bases). The CDR3 loop spans 16 amino acids. V shed 0 bases and J shed 4 bases, with 14 bases lying between them. CDR1 is SGHRS and CDR2 is YFSETQ in the germline V gene.

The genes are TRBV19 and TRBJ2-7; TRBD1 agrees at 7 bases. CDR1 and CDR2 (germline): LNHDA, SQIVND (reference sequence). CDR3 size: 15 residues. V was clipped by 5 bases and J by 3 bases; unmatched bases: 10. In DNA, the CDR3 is TGTGCCAGTAGTCAAAGCCGGGACAGACTCTACGAGCAGTACTTC. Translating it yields CASSQSRDRLYEQYF.

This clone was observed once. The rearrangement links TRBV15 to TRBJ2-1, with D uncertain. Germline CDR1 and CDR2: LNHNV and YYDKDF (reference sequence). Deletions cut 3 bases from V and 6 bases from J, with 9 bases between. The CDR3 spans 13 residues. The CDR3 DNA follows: TGTGCCACCAGCAGCGCCAGTTCCAATGAGCAGTTCTTC. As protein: CATSSASSNEQFF.

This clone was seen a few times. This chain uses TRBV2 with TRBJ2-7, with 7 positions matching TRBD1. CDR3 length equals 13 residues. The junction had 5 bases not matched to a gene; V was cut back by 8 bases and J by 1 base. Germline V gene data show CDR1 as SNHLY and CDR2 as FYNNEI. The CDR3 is CASDGDSSYEQYF. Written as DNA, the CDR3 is TGTGCCAGCGATGGGGACAGTTCCTACGAGCAGTACTTC.

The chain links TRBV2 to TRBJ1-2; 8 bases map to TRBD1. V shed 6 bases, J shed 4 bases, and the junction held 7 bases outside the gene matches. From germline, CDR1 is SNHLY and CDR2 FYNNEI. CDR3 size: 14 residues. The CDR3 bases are TGTGCCAGCAGCGACAGGGGATTCCTCTATGGCTACACCTTC. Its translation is CASSDRGFLYGYTF.

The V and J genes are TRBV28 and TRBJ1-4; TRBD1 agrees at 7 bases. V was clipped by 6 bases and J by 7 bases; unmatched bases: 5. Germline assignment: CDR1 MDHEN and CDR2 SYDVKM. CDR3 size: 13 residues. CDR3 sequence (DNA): TGTGCCAGCAGCACAGGGGTAGGTGAAAAACTGTTTTTT. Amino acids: CASSTGVGEKLFF.

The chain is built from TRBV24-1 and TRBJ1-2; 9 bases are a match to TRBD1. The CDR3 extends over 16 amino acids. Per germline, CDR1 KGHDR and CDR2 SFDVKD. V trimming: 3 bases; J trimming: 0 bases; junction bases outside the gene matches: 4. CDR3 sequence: CATSDPRTGANYGYTF. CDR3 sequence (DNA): TGTGCCACCAGTGATCCGAGGACAGGGGCTAACTATGGCTACACCTTC.

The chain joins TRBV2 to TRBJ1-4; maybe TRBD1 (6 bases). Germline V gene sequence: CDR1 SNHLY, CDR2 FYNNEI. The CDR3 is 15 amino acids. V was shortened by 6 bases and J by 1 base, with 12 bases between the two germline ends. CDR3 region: CASSREQGTNEKLFF. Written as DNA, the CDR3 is TGTGCCAGCAGCCGTGAACAGGGAACTAATGAAAAACTGTTTTTT.

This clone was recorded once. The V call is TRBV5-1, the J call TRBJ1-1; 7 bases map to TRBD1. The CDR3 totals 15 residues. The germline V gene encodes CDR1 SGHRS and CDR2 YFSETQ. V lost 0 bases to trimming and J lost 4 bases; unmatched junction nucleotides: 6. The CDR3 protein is CASSLARGQGTEAFF. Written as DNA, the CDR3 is TGCGCCAGCAGCTTGGCAAGGGGGCAGGGCACTGAAGCTTTCTTT.

CDR3 bases: TGTGCCAGCAGCTTGGCCCCCGGGGGGTCAGGGACTGAAGCTTTCTTT. Its translation: CASSLAPGGSGTEAFF. The genes are TRBV5-8 and TRBJ1-1; perhaps TRBD1 as D (5 bases). Germline lookup yields CDR1 SGHTS and CDR2 YDEGEE. The CDR3 has 16 residues. V lost 0 bases and J 5 bases, leaving 17 bases between the germline ends.

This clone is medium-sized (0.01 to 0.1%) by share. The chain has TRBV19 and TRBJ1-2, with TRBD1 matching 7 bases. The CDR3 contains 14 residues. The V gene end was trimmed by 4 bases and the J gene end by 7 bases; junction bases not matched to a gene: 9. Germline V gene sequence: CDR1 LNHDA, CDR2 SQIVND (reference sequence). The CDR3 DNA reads TGTGCCAGTAGTAAAGGACAGGAGAGGAGTGGCTACACCTTC. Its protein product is CASSKGQERSGYTF.

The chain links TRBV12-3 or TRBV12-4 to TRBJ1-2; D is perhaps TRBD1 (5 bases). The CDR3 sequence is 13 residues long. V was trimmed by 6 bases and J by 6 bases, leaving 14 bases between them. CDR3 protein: CASRYREGDGYTF. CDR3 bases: TGTGCCAGCAGATACCGTGAAGGGGATGGCTACACCTTC.

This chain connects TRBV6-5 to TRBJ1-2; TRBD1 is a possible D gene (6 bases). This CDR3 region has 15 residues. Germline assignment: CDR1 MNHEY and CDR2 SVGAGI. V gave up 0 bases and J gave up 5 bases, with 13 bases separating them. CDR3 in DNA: TGTGCCAGCAGTTACTCTAGGACAGCCAAGTATGGCTACACCTTC. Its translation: CASSYSRTAKYGYTF.

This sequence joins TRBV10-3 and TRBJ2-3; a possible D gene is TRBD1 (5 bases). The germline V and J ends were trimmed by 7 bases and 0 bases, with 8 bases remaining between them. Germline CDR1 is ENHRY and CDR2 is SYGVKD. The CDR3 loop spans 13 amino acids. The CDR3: CAIKGSSTDTQYF. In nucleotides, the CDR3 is TGTGCCATCAAGGGGTCTAGCACAGATACGCAGTATTTT.

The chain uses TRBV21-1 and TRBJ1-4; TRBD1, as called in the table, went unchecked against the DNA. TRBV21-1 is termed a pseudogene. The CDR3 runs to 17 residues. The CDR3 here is CASSKAYRESTNEKLFF. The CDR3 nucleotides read TGTGCCAGCAGCAAAGCTTACAGGGAATCAACTAATGAAAAACTGTTTTTT.

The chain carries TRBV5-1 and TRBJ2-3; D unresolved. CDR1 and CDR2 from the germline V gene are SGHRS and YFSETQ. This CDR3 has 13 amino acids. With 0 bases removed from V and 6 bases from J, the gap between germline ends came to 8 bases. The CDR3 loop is CASSLAPKDTQYF. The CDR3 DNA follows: TGCGCCAGCAGCTTGGCCCCTAAGGATACGCAGTATTTT.

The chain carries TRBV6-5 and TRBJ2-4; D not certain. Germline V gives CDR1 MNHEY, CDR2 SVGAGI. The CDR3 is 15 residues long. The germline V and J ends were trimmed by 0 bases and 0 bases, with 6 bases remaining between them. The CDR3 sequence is CASSYSSLAKNIQYF. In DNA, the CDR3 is TGTGCCAGCAGTTACTCCTCCCTAGCCAAAAACATTCAGTACTTC.

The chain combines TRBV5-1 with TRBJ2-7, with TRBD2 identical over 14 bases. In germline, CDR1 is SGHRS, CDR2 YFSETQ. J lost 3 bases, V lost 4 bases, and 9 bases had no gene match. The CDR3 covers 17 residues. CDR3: CASSAGTSGGEGYEQYF. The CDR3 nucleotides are TGCGCCAGCAGCGCCGGGACTAGCGGGGGAGAAGGCTACGAGCAGTACTTC.

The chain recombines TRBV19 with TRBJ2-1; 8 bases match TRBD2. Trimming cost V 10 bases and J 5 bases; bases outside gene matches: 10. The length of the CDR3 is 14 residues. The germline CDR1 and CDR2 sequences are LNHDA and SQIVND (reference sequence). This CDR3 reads CATTRGGRNNEQFF. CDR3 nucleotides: TGTGCCACCACCCGGGGGGGGCGGAACAATGAGCAGTTCTTC.

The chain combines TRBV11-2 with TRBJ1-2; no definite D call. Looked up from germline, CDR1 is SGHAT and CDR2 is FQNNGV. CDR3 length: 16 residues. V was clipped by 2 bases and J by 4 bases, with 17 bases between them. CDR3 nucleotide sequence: TGTGCCAGCAGCTTAAATCCAACAGTTCCTATCTATGGCTACACCTTC. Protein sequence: CASSLNPTVPIYGYTF. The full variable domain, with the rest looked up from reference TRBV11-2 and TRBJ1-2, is EAGVAQSPRYKIIEKRQSVAFWCNPISGHATLYWYQQILGQGPKLLIQFQNNGVVDDSQLPKDRFSAERLKGVDSTLKIQPAKLEDSAVYLCASSLNPTVPIYGYTFGSGTRLTVV.

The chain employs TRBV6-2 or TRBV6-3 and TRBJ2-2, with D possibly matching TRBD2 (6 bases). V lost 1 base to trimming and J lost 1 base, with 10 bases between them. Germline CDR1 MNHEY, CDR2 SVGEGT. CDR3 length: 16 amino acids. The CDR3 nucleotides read TGTGCCAGCAGTTACTTGTGGGGGGAGAACACCGGGGAGCTGTTTTTT. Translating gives CASSYLWGENTGELFF.